The subject of this entry is one T cell receptor beta chain. The antigen is unknown. Donors were systemically healthy Caucasian individuals from Russia aged 6 to 90 years. The sample is drawn from a study of blood T cells in healthy people across ages. A second roughly 6 to 11 cycle PCR used barcoded and J-beta primers. TCRdb redid the calling of the 5' RACE reads with MiXCR, one entry per CDR3 protein. There are 1.8 million or so distinct CDR3 sequences in the sample; 39% occur only once, and more than 20% lies in the top ten. CDR1 and CDR2 from the germline V gene are SQVTM and ANQGSEA. The CDR3 is 15 amino acids. V shed 6 bases and J 2 bases; nucleotides not matched to a gene: 11. General observations from the study: Older age coincided with a roughly linear decline in TCR beta diversity per million T cells.

The source is a human donor in good health. This chain connects TRBV29-1 to TRBJ2-3; 7 nucleotides line up with TRBD1. The sequenced sample consisted of blood. The chain's CDR3 is CSVAPRTGFTDTQYF. Here the CDR3 DNA reads TGCAGCGTCGCGCCCCGGACAGGCTTCACAGATACGCAGTATTTT.